The 18 T cell receptor beta chains below come from one sample, sequenced in a study of human T cells and chemical hapten exposure. Indicated time point: patch test 2, 6 weeks after DPC sensitization. Treatment specified: therapeutic diphenylcyclopropenone sensitization with weekly scalp DPC. The authors' total RNA extraction used unfractionated whole blood. TCRdb ran MiXCR on the RACE reads and lists one entry per CDR3 protein. The table records roughly 43,000 distinct CDR3 sequences, approximately 9.5% of them present only once. The sample was whole blood, taken in connection with sensitization to the hapten diphenylcyclopropenone (DPC). The origin of the receptors is a woman aged 25 to 45 with alopecia areata. Some clones in this sample may be carry-over from other donors' samples.

Turning to this clonotype: Without the conserved terminal phenylalanine or tryptophan, this CDR3 likely stems from a read error. The rearrangement joins TRBV12-3 or TRBV12-4 to TRBJ2-6; D call uncertain. The CDR3 is 15 amino acids. The ends were cut back, 5 bases at V and 0 bases at J, with 8 bases in the middle. CDR3 in DNA: TGTGCCAGCAGTCAGGACGGCTCTGGGGCCAACGTCCTGACTTTA. The encoded protein is CASSQDGSGANVLTL.

The chain is built from TRBV5-1 and TRBJ2-3, with 9 bases identical to TRBD1. The CDR3 extends over 14 amino acids. Germline lookup yields CDR1 SGHRS and CDR2 YFSETQ. With 4 bases clipped from V and 6 bases from J, the junction kept 6 bases outside the gene matches. CDR3 protein: CASSRDRVSDTQYF. The CDR3 bases are TGCGCCAGCAGCCGGGACAGGGTCAGCGATACGCAGTATTTT.

This clonotype was counted many times. The V gene is TRBV11-2, the J gene TRBJ2-7; 7 nucleotides match TRBD1. After removal of 3 bases from V and 5 bases from J, the junction contained 7 bases not matched to a gene. CDR1 is SGHAT and CDR2 is FQNNGV in the germline V gene. This CDR3 contains 14 residues. The CDR3 loop is CASSFYDRVDEQYF. The CDR3 coding sequence is TGTGCCAGCAGCTTTTACGACAGGGTGGACGAGCAGTACTTC.

The table lists this clonotype with many counts. The V call is TRBV7-2, the J call TRBJ2-3; 9 bases agree with TRBD2. Trimming at V came to 3 bases and at J to 2 bases, leaving 3 bases not matched to a gene. Germline-derived CDR1 and CDR2 are SGHTA and FQGNSA. This CDR3 is built from 15 residues. In DNA, the CDR3 is TGTGCCAGCAGCTTTAGCGGGGGCCCCACAGATACGCAGTATTTT. Protein: CASSFSGGPTDTQYF.

This clonotype has just a few counts. J is TRBJ1-4 and V is TRBV11-2, with a tentative D call TRBD1 (6 bases). Germline values: CDR1 SGHAT, CDR2 FQNNGV. The length of the CDR3 is 14 residues. Deletions cut 3 bases from V and 7 bases from J, with 12 bases between. This CDR3 is CASSLIGGGEKLFF. The CDR3 bases are TGTGCCAGCAGCTTGATCGGAGGGGGTGAAAAACTGTTTTTT.

This clonotype was seen a handful of times. The V gene is TRBV29-1, the J gene TRBJ1-2; the match to TRBD1 covers 7 bases. The CDR3 contains 13 residues. Trimming took 7 bases from V and 5 from J; bases not matched to a gene: 10. The germline CDR1 and CDR2 sequences are SQVTM and ANQGSEA. The CDR3 region is CSGATGSDYGYTF. For the CDR3, the DNA is TGCAGCGGCGCGACAGGGTCGGATTATGGCTACACCTTC.

This clonotype was seen ten or more times. This CDR3 is CATSAVRAVGEKLFF. CDR3 nucleotide sequence: TGTGCCACCAGCGCTGTCCGGGCCGTTGGTGAAAAACTGTTTTTT. V and J are TRBV15 and TRBJ1-4; D is ambiguous. Deletions cut 5 bases from V and 7 bases from J, with 17 bases between. This CDR3 spans 15 amino acids. Germline CDR1 LNHNV, CDR2 YYDKDF (reference sequence).

The chain recombines TRBV28 with TRBJ2-1; 8 bases align to TRBD2. This CDR3 contains 15 residues. Germline V gene data show CDR1 as MDHEN and CDR2 as SYDVKM. V gave up 3 bases and J gave up 3 bases; unmatched junction bases: 4. CDR3 residues: CASSFPGTSYNEQFF. The CDR3 bases are TGTGCCAGCAGTTTTCCTGGGACTAGCTACAATGAGCAGTTCTTC. The full variable domain, completed using reference TRBV28 and TRBJ2-1, is DVKVTQSSRYLVKRTGEKVFLECVQDMDHENMFWYRQDPGLGLRLIYFSYDVKMKEKGDIPEGYSVSREKKERFSLILESASTNQTSMYLCASSFPGTSYNEQFFGPGTRLTVL.

Only a few counts were recorded for this clonotype. The J gene is TRBJ2-1, the V gene TRBV12-3 or TRBV12-4; 13 bases are a match to TRBD2. The V segment lost 4 bases and the J segment 4 bases; nucleotides outside the gene matches: 4. The CDR3 consists of 16 residues. CDR3 bases: TGTGCCAGCAGTTCCCGGACTAGCGGGGGATACAATGAGCAGTTCTTC. It specifies CASSSRTSGGYNEQFF.

The chain recombines TRBV6-6 with TRBJ1-6; D unclear. This CDR3 region has 15 residues. V was pared by 0 bases and J by 9 bases, with 12 bases between. Germline lookup yields CDR1 MNHNY and CDR2 SVGAGI (reference sequence). Here the CDR3 reads CASSYSIEGFSPLHF. The DNA for the CDR3 is TGTGCCAGCAGTTACTCGATAGAGGGTTTTTCACCCCTCCACTTT.

The genes are TRBV2 and TRBJ2-7; D not resolved. The CDR3 contains 15 residues. Germline CDR1 SNHLY, CDR2 FYNNEI. V was pared by 6 bases and J by 4 bases, with 19 bases between. The CDR3 is CASSLDPNFGYEQYF. DNA for the CDR3: TGTGCCAGCAGCTTGGACCCTAATTTCGGGTACGAGCAGTACTTC.

V usage is TRBV7-2 and J usage is TRBJ2-3, with TRBD1 matching 7 bases. In germline, CDR1 is SGHTA, CDR2 FQGNSA. Unmatched junction bases numbered 13, after V lost 5 bases and J lost 14 bases. The CDR3 is made up of 13 amino acids. The CDR3 DNA follows: TGTGCCAGCAGCAATATCCCGGGATCAGGGGGGTATTTT. The encoded protein is CASSNIPGSGGYF.

This clonotype was seen ten or more times. The junction shows a germline mismatch at one end, possibly a read error. The chain is built from TRBV2 and TRBJ1-2; D gene unclear. Germline V gene sequence: CDR1 SNHLY, CDR2 FYNNEI. The CDR3 loop spans 12 amino acids. The CDR3 reads CASSARYSIPFF. CDR3 DNA sequence: TGTGCCAGCAGTGCCCGATACTCAATCCCCTTCTTC.

The rearrangement uses TRBV12-3 or TRBV12-4 and TRBJ2-1; 10 bases match TRBD2. V was pared by 3 bases and J by 7 bases, with 9 bases of the junction left unmatched. The CDR3 length is 16 residues. The CDR3: CASSFEASGGGNEQFF. As DNA, the CDR3 is TGTGCCAGCAGTTTTGAGGCTAGCGGGGGTGGGAATGAGCAGTTCTTC.

Ten or more counts support this clonotype. The genes are TRBV28 and TRBJ2-3; 11 bases align to TRBD1. Germline V gives CDR1 MDHEN, CDR2 SYDVKM. J was trimmed by 4 bases and V by 6 bases; bases with no gene match: 6. CDR3 length: 15 residues. CDR3 in DNA: TGTGCCAGCAGCCGGGGACAGGGGGTCGCAGATACGCAGTATTTT. Translation: CASSRGQGVADTQYF.

This clonotype was counted many times. The rearrangement links TRBV7-2 to TRBJ1-1, with D possibly matching TRBD1 (5 bases). Between the trimmed V and J ends, which lost 4 bases and 4 bases, there was a span of 16 bases. This CDR3 has 15 residues. Germline V gene lookup returns CDR1 SGHTA and CDR2 FQGNSA. DNA of the CDR3: TGTGCCAGCAGCTACAGGACCTCCACGGGCACTGAAGCTTTCTTT. It codes for CASSYRTSTGTEAFF.

There are a few counts of this clonotype. DNA for the CDR3: TGTGCCAGCAGCTCAGGTGGACAAGGCTACGAGCAGTACTTC. Translating gives CASSSGGQGYEQYF. The rearrangement joins TRBV7-9 to TRBJ2-7, with D perhaps matching TRBD1 (5 bases). This CDR3 comprises 14 residues. Germline V gene data show CDR1 as SEHNR and CDR2 as FQNEAQ (reference sequence). V was trimmed by 4 bases and J by 3 bases, leaving 13 bases between them.

This clonotype was counted ten times or more. The V and J genes are TRBV5-1 and TRBJ2-7; TRBD1 might be the D (6 bases). The CDR3 totals 12 residues. V was pared by 4 bases and J by 5 bases, with 10 bases between. CDR1 and CDR2 (germline): SGHRS, YFSETQ. The CDR3 is CASSRQEDEQYF. DNA for the CDR3: TGCGCCAGCAGCCGACAGGAGGACGAGCAGTACTTC. The variable domain in full, with the rest retrieved from reference TRBV5-1 and TRBJ2-7, is KAGVTQTPRYLIKTRGQQVTLSCSPISGHRSVSWYQQTPGQGLQFLFEYFSETQRNKGNFPGRFSGRQFSNSRSEMNVSTLELGDSALYLCASSRQEDEQYFGPGTRLTVT.